A selection of T cell receptor beta chains follows, all from one sample in a study of T-cell reconstitution after alpha-beta-depleted transplantation in children. TCRdb re-analysed the PCR reads in MiXCR, keeping a single row per CDR3 protein. The sample yields about 27,000 distinct CDR3 sequences, 6.3% seen once. The source material was PBMCs, mostly from graft donor cells, sampled 180 days after TCRalphabeta/CD19-depleted stem cell transplant. These receptors originate from a male patient younger than 18 who had a stem cell transplant for acute myeloid leukemia, so the T cells may come from the graft donor. CDR3s include the opening cysteine and the closing phenylalanine or tryptophan. Each record gives: D gene, V gene, clone size, J gene, CDR3 DNA, CDR3 protein. A D gene is named only where the DNA matches it firmly. The size of a clone is reported for some rows only, either as once, few or many, or as a class for expanded clones.

d_gene: TRBD2
v_gene: TRBV6-5
abundance: many
j_gene: TRBJ2-7
CDR3nt: TGTGCCAGCAGTTTAAATCCGGGACTAGCGGTTAGCTCCTACGAGCAGTACTTC
CDR3aa: CASSLNPGLAVSSYEQYF

d_gene: TRBD1
v_gene: TRBV20-1
abundance: NA
j_gene: TRBJ1-5
CDR3nt: TGCAGTGCTAGAGGGGACAGCCACTCCGCCCAGCATTTT
CDR3aa: CSARGDSHSAQHF

d_gene: NA
v_gene: TRBV10-3
abundance: many
j_gene: TRBJ2-2
CDR3nt: TGTGCCATCAGTCTCTCGGGACGGACCGGGACCGGGGAGCTGTTTTTT
CDR3aa: CAISLSGRTGTGELFF

d_gene: NA
v_gene: TRBV7-9
abundance: NA
j_gene: TRBJ2-3
CDR3nt: TGTGCCAGCAGCATGGGACTTTTCACAGATACGCAGTATTTT
CDR3aa: CASSMGLFTDTQYF

d_gene: NA
v_gene: TRBV20-1
abundance: many
j_gene: TRBJ2-3
CDR3nt: TGCAGTGCTTCGTTATCGGATACGCAGTATTTT
CDR3aa: CSASLSDTQYF

d_gene: NA
v_gene: TRBV18
abundance: many
j_gene: TRBJ2-7
CDR3nt: TGTGCCAGCTCACCACTCCCAGGGCCTAGCTACGAGCAGTACTTC
CDR3aa: CASSPLPGPSYEQYF

d_gene: NA
v_gene: TRBV5-4
abundance: many
j_gene: TRBJ2-7
CDR3nt: TGTGCCAGCAGCTTGGCCAGGGGAAATCTCTACGAGCAGTACTTC
CDR3aa: CASSLARGNLYEQYF

d_gene: TRBD2
v_gene: TRBV7-9
abundance: many
j_gene: TRBJ2-7
CDR3nt: TGTGCCAGCAGCCCGCACTCGTTAGCGGGAGCATTTTCATGGGGCGAGCAGTACTTC
CDR3aa: CASSPHSLAGAFSWGEQYF

d_gene: TRBD1
v_gene: TRBV18
abundance: many
j_gene: TRBJ1-2
CDR3nt: TGTGCCAGCTCACCGATGGGACAGGTCTATGGCTACACCTTC
CDR3aa: CASSPMGQVYGYTF

d_gene: NA
v_gene: TRBV18
abundance: medium-sized
j_gene: TRBJ1-5
CDR3nt: TGTGCCAGCTCACCAGCGACTAGCGGGACCCTAGTTCAGCCCCAGCATTTT
CDR3aa: CASSPATSGTLVQPQHF

d_gene: NA
v_gene: TRBV28
abundance: many
j_gene: TRBJ2-1
CDR3nt: TGTGCCAGCAGTTTTAATGAGTTCTTC
CDR3aa: CASSFNEFF

d_gene: NA
v_gene: TRBV10-3
abundance: many
j_gene: TRBJ2-7
CDR3nt: TGTGCCATCAGTGAGGGCGTAGGCTACGAGCAGTACTTC
CDR3aa: CAISEGVGYEQYF

d_gene: TRBD2
v_gene: TRBV24-1
abundance: many
j_gene: TRBJ2-3
CDR3nt: TGTGCCACCAGTGACCGGCTCGGGACTAGCGGCCGCACAGATACGCAGTATTTT
CDR3aa: CATSDRLGTSGRTDTQYF

d_gene: TRBD2
v_gene: TRBV7-9
abundance: many
j_gene: TRBJ2-1
CDR3nt: TGTGCCAGCAGCCCCCGGACTAGCGGGAAAAATGAGCAGTTCTTC
CDR3aa: CASSPRTSGKNEQFF

d_gene: TRBD2
v_gene: TRBV2
abundance: many
j_gene: TRBJ2-2
CDR3nt: TGTGCCAGCAGTGGGCAAAGACTAGCGGGAGGGTCCCGCGCCGGGGAGCTGTTTTTT
CDR3aa: CASSGQRLAGGSRAGELFF

d_gene: NA
v_gene: TRBV28
abundance: many
j_gene: TRBJ2-7
CDR3nt: TGTGCCAGCAGTTTACTCGCCTACGAGCAGTACTTC
CDR3aa: CASSLLAYEQYF

d_gene: TRBD1
v_gene: TRBV15
abundance: many
j_gene: TRBJ1-1
CDR3nt: TGTGCCACCAGCAGTAGACAGGGGGCAGGGAACACTGAAGCTTTCTTT
CDR3aa: CATSSRQGAGNTEAFF

d_gene: NA
v_gene: TRBV5-6
abundance: NA
j_gene: TRBJ2-1
CDR3nt: TGTGCCATGAGCCCCCGGTTGAGCTGCTACAATGAGCAGTTCTTC
CDR3aa: CAMSPRLSCYNEQFF

d_gene: TRBD2
v_gene: TRBV12-3/TRBV12-4
abundance: NA
j_gene: TRBJ2-1
CDR3nt: TGTACCTTCAGTTTAGAGTCCCCGGGACTAGCGGGAACCAATGAGCAGTTCTTC
CDR3aa: CTFSLESPGLAGTNEQFF

d_gene: NA
v_gene: TRBV4-2
abundance: NA
j_gene: TRBJ2-5
CDR3nt: TGTGCCAGCTCTACTTCCGGGGAGACCCAGTACTTC
CDR3aa: CASSTSGETQYF

d_gene: TRBD1
v_gene: TRBV7-3
abundance: once
j_gene: TRBJ2-7
CDR3nt: TGTGCCAGCAGCGTGGGACAGGGGCCCTACGAGCAGTACTTC
CDR3aa: CASSVGQGPYEQYF

d_gene: TRBD2
v_gene: TRBV6-2/TRBV6-3
abundance: many
j_gene: TRBJ2-1
CDR3nt: TGTGCCAGCAGTTTCGAGGGGACTAGGAATGAGCAGTTCTTC
CDR3aa: CASSFEGTRNEQFF

d_gene: NA
v_gene: TRBV4-2
abundance: many
j_gene: TRBJ1-4
CDR3nt: TGTGCCAGCAGCCAAGAATCCCCCCGGGCTTGGGAAAAACTGTTTTTT
CDR3aa: CASSQESPRAWEKLFF

d_gene: NA
v_gene: TRBV15
abundance: many
j_gene: TRBJ2-2
CDR3nt: TGTGCCACCAGCCGCTCCGGAGGGACGGGACTCACCGGGGAGCTGTTTTTT
CDR3aa: CATSRSGGTGLTGELFF

d_gene: TRBD1
v_gene: TRBV3-1
abundance: many
j_gene: TRBJ2-7
CDR3nt: TGTGCCAGCAGCCTGGGACAGGGTATCTACGAGCAGTACTTC
CDR3aa: CASSLGQGIYEQYF

d_gene: TRBD2
v_gene: TRBV6-2/TRBV6-3
abundance: many
j_gene: TRBJ2-5
CDR3nt: TGTGCCAGCAGTTATGCCGGACTAGCGGGCCAAGAGACCCAGTACTTC
CDR3aa: CASSYAGLAGQETQYF

d_gene: TRBD1
v_gene: TRBV5-6
abundance: many
j_gene: TRBJ2-3
CDR3nt: TGTGCCAGCAGCTTCCGGGGACAGGTGGTTTCAGATACGCAGTATTTT
CDR3aa: CASSFRGQVVSDTQYF

d_gene: NA
v_gene: TRBV7-7
abundance: many
j_gene: TRBJ2-2
CDR3nt: TGTGCTAGCAGCAGGGGACAGAACACCGGGGAGCTGTTTTTT
CDR3aa: CASSRGQNTGELFF

d_gene: NA
v_gene: TRBV3-1
abundance: NA
j_gene: TRBJ2-1
CDR3nt: TGTACCAGCAGCCGTCTCTCCGGGAGCGGTAGTAGGTACAATGAGCAGTTCTTC
CDR3aa: CTSSRLSGSGSRYNEQFF

d_gene: NA
v_gene: TRBV18
abundance: many
j_gene: TRBJ2-7
CDR3nt: TGTGCCAGCTCACCGGACAGGAGGGCCTACGAGCAGTACTTC
CDR3aa: CASSPDRRAYEQYF

d_gene: NA
v_gene: TRBV6-2/TRBV6-3
abundance: few
j_gene: TRBJ1-1
CDR3nt: TGTGCCAGCAGTTACTCTGGAGCGGTCTTAAACACTGAAGCTTTCTTT
CDR3aa: CASSYSGAVLNTEAFF

d_gene: NA
v_gene: TRBV6-5
abundance: many
j_gene: TRBJ2-1
CDR3nt: TGTGCCAGCAGTTATGGAGAGAACTACGGTGAGCAGTTCTTC
CDR3aa: CASSYGENYGEQFF

d_gene: NA
v_gene: TRBV18
abundance: few
j_gene: TRBJ2-2
CDR3nt: TGTGCCAGCTCACCAAATAGACTGAACACCGGGGAGCTGTTTTTT
CDR3aa: CASSPNRLNTGELFF

d_gene: NA
v_gene: TRBV5-6
abundance: many
j_gene: TRBJ1-1
CDR3nt: TGTGCCAGCAGCCCAGTCGGAGGGGAAGCTTTCTTT
CDR3aa: CASSPVGGEAFF

d_gene: TRBD2
v_gene: TRBV20-1
abundance: few
j_gene: TRBJ2-1
CDR3nt: TGCTGTGCTAGAGATTTGGGTAGCGGGAGCTCCTACAATGAGCAGTTCTTC
CDR3aa: CCARDLGSGSSYNEQFF

d_gene: NA
v_gene: TRBV10-3
abundance: many
j_gene: TRBJ2-5
CDR3nt: TGTGCCATCCGGGGGCAGCCCCAAGAGACCCAGTACTTC
CDR3aa: CAIRGQPQETQYF

d_gene: TRBD1
v_gene: TRBV5-1
abundance: many
j_gene: TRBJ2-2
CDR3nt: TGCGCCAGCAGCCTAACCGGGACAGGGTTAGCCGGGGAGCTGTTTTTT
CDR3aa: CASSLTGTGLAGELFF

d_gene: TRBD2
v_gene: TRBV4-2
abundance: many
j_gene: TRBJ2-7
CDR3nt: TGTGCCAGCAGCCAAGACAAGATTAGCGGGAGTGGGTACGAGCAGTACTTC
CDR3aa: CASSQDKISGSGYEQYF

d_gene: TRBD2
v_gene: TRBV7-2
abundance: many
j_gene: TRBJ2-1
CDR3nt: TGTGCCAGCAGCTTACCCAGGGTAGCGGGAACCAATGAGCAGTTCTTC
CDR3aa: CASSLPRVAGTNEQFF

d_gene: NA
v_gene: TRBV6-1
abundance: NA
j_gene: TRBJ1-2
CDR3nt: TGTGCCAACCGTGGGAGGGGTGGCTACACCTTC
CDR3aa: CANRGRGGYTF

d_gene: NA
v_gene: TRBV24-1
abundance: many
j_gene: TRBJ2-1
CDR3nt: TGTGCCACCAGTGCCAGGACCCCTGAGCAGTTCTTC
CDR3aa: CATSARTPEQFF

d_gene: NA
v_gene: TRBV28
abundance: NA
j_gene: TRBJ1-1
CDR3nt: TGTGCCAGCAGTTTAGTCCGGCAGAACACTGAAGCTTTCTTT
CDR3aa: CASSLVRQNTEAFF

d_gene: TRBD2
v_gene: TRBV7-2
abundance: many
j_gene: TRBJ2-1
CDR3nt: TGTGCCAGCAGCCCTCTTGGGACTAGCGGTAACAATGAGCAGTTCTTC
CDR3aa: CASSPLGTSGNNEQFF

d_gene: TRBD1
v_gene: TRBV30
abundance: many
j_gene: TRBJ1-5
CDR3nt: TGTGCCTGGAGTGTACATCTGGGACAGGGGGCGCAGCCCCAGCATTTT
CDR3aa: CAWSVHLGQGAQPQHF

d_gene: NA
v_gene: TRBV5-5
abundance: NA
j_gene: TRBJ2-2
CDR3nt: TGTGCCAGCGCCGGAGGGGTCCCCGGGGAGCTGTTTTTT
CDR3aa: CASAGGVPGELFF